These 32 T cell receptor beta chains were sequenced from one sample in a study of blood T cell repertoires in COVID-19. Clones were sequenced by immunoSEQ multiplex PCR, and TCRdb holds only the in-frame ones, with some missing. Of over 55,000 clones in the sample, 83% were seen once. Specimen: peripheral blood. The receptor set was obtained from a man between 45 and 60 years old with active COVID-19.

The J gene is TRBJ2-7, the V gene TRBV7-8; 12 nucleotides agree with TRBD2. Losses at the gene ends were 1 base for V and 5 bases for J; bases not matched to a gene: 6. CDR3 size: 16 residues. Per the germline V gene, CDR1 is SGHVS and CDR2 is FQNEAQ. Here the CDR3 reads CASSLDILAGGHEQYF. The CDR3 DNA reads TGTGCCAGCAGCTTAGATATCCTAGCGGGAGGGCACGAGCAGTACTTC. Full variable domain (rest looked up from reference TRBV7-8 and TRBJ2-7): GAGVSQSPRYKVAKRGQDVALRCDPISGHVSLFWYQQALGQGPEFLTYFQNEAQLDKSGLPSDRFFAERPEGSVSTLKIQRTQQEDSAVYLCASSLDILAGGHEQYFGPGTRLTVT.

The J gene is TRBJ2-5, the V gene TRBV19; 10 bases align to TRBD2. CDR3 length equals 17 residues. The V gene end was trimmed by 3 bases and the J gene end by 4 bases; junction bases not matched to a gene: 11. Germline loops: CDR1 LNHDA, CDR2 SQIVND (reference sequence). The CDR3 nucleotides read TGTGCCAGTAGTATCCCGGGAAGCGGGGGGGCTTTAGAGACCCAGTACTTC. The encoded protein is CASSIPGSGGALETQYF.

The V and J genes are TRBV12-3 or TRBV12-4 and TRBJ2-1, with a tentative D call TRBD2 (5 bases). With 6 bases removed from V and 9 bases from J, the gap between germline ends came to 12 bases. This CDR3 comprises 12 residues. The CDR3 loop reads CASSRSEGEQFF. CDR3 in DNA: TGTGCCAGCAGCCGTAGCGAGGGTGAGCAGTTCTTC.

The chain has TRBV11-3 and TRBJ2-3; D not certain. Trimming cost V 0 bases and J 3 bases, with 7 bases left between them. In germline, CDR1 is SGHNT, CDR2 YENEEA. CDR3 length: 14 amino acids. The CDR3, as DNA: TGTGCCAGCAGCTTAGACTCACTAACAGATACGCAGTATTTT. Translation gives CASSLDSLTDTQYF.

The chain is built from TRBV5-4 and TRBJ2-1, with 14 bases aligning to TRBD2. The CDR3 length is 15 residues. The V gene end was trimmed by 2 bases and the J gene end by 6 bases; junction bases not matched to a gene: 1. Germline CDR1 SGHNT, CDR2 YYREEE (reference sequence). The CDR3 loop reads CASSFGLAGGNEQFF. The CDR3 nucleotides are TGTGCCAGCAGCTTCGGACTAGCGGGAGGCAATGAGCAGTTCTTC.

The CDR3 sequence is CASSSASGTYEQYF. CDR3 bases: TGTGCCAGCAGTTCCGCTAGCGGTACCTACGAGCAGTACTTC. The rearrangement joins TRBV6-5 to TRBJ2-7, with 7 bases matching TRBD2. This CDR3 contains 14 residues. Unmatched junction bases numbered 5, after V lost 4 bases and J lost 2 bases. Germline CDR1 reads MNHEY; CDR2 reads SVGAGI.

The genes are TRBV7-2 and TRBJ2-2; D call uncertain. Germline V gene data show CDR1 as SGHTA and CDR2 as FQGNSA. The CDR3 has 13 residues. V was clipped by 5 bases and J by 6 bases, with 10 bases between them. CDR3 amino acids: CASSLGRAGELFF. In DNA, the CDR3 is TGTGCCAGCAGCCTGGGTCGGGCCGGGGAGCTGTTTTTT.

The chain uses TRBV4-1 and TRBJ2-7; perhaps TRBD2 as D (8 bases). Germline CDR1 MGHRA, CDR2 YSYEKL. The CDR3 totals 15 residues. With 5 bases removed from V and 7 bases from J, the gap between germline ends came to 21 bases. The CDR3 DNA follows: TGCGCCAGCAGCTTCATAGCGGGACAGTTTGGAGAGCAGTACTTC. This gives the protein CASSFIAGQFGEQYF.

The gene calls are TRBV6-5 and TRBJ2-2; D is possibly TRBD2 (6 bases). CDR3 length: 15 residues. Trimming removed 4 bases at V and 4 bases at J, with 13 bases between. The germline V gene has CDR1 MNHEY and CDR2 SVGAGI. Written as DNA, the CDR3 is TGTGCCAGCAGTTTCAGGACTATCCGCACCGGGGAGCTGTTTTTT. Translating gives CASSFRTIRTGELFF.

The V and J genes are TRBV7-9 and TRBJ2-3; tentatively, D is TRBD2 (5 bases). The V and J ends lost 0 bases and 5 bases respectively, with 9 bases between them. This CDR3 region has 14 residues. CDR1 SEHNR and CDR2 FQNEAQ come from the germline V gene (reference sequence). CDR3 in amino acids: CASSLAGVQDTQYF. CDR3 DNA sequence: TGTGCCAGCAGCTTAGCGGGAGTGCAAGATACGCAGTATTTT.

The chain employs TRBV28 and TRBJ2-1; 12 bases line up with TRBD2. The CDR3 contains 15 residues. With 3 bases clipped from V and 5 bases from J, the junction kept 2 bases outside the gene matches. The germline CDR1 and CDR2 sequences are MDHEN and SYDVKM. Written as DNA, the CDR3 is TGTGCCAGCAGTTTCCCTAGCGGGAGGGACAATGAGCAGTTCTTC. Translating it yields CASSFPSGRDNEQFF.

The rearrangement joins TRBV9 to TRBJ1-1; the D gene is possibly TRBD1 (6 bases). Germline V gene lookup returns CDR1 SGDLS and CDR2 YYNGEE. V was pared by 0 bases and J by 5 bases, with 14 bases between. The CDR3 runs 15 residues. The CDR3 nucleotides read TGTGCCAGCAGCGTAGAGGCAGGGGAGTTGACTGAAGCTTTCTTT. It encodes CASSVEAGELTEAFF. The whole variable domain, remainder taken from reference TRBV9 and TRBJ1-1, is DSGVTQTPKHLITATGQRVTLRCSPRSGDLSVYWYQQSLDQGLQFLIQYYNGEERAKGNILERFSAQQFPDLHSELNLSSLELGDSALYFCASSVEAGELTEAFFGQGTRLTVV.

This chain links TRBV7-2 with TRBJ2-1, with D maybe TRBD2 (6 bases). The CDR3 spans 17 residues. V was cut by 2 bases and J by 9 bases, with 23 bases left in between. Germline CDR1 is SGHTA and CDR2 is FQGNSA. CDR3 in DNA: TGTGCCAGCAGCTTAACGGTCTCGGGAGCCCCTAGGGGTGAGCAGTTCTTC. Protein product: CASSLTVSGAPRGEQFF.

This rearrangement joins TRBV10-3 to TRBJ2-7; no clear D. Germline values: CDR1 ENHRY, CDR2 SYGVKD. V dropped 2 bases and J dropped 1 base, with 6 bases sitting between them. The CDR3 spans 13 residues. CDR3 amino acids: CAISEGVSYEQYF. In DNA form, the CDR3 reads TGTGCCATCAGTGAGGGAGTTTCCTACGAGCAGTACTTC.

The V gene is TRBV4-1, the J gene TRBJ2-7; TRBD2 matches at 7 bases. CDR1 and CDR2 from the germline V gene are MGHRA and YSYEKL. This CDR3 is 15 amino acids long. V lost 4 bases to trimming and J lost 3 bases; unmatched junction nucleotides: 9. The CDR3 region has the DNA TGCGCCAGCAGCCTGCAACGGACTAGACGCTACGAGCAGTACTTC. Protein sequence: CASSLQRTRRYEQYF.

The rearrangement links TRBV19 to TRBJ2-2, with 8 bases aligning to TRBD2. Germline V gene sequence: CDR1 LNHDA, CDR2 SQIVND (reference sequence). The CDR3 runs to 15 residues. V lost 5 bases, J lost 6 bases, and 8 bases stayed unmatched. The CDR3 DNA follows: TGTGCCAGTAGTCAGGGACTAGATTTCGCCGGGGAGCTGTTTTTT. Translation gives CASSQGLDFAGELFF. Full variable domain (remainder filled in from reference TRBV19 and TRBJ2-2): DGGITQSPKYLFRKEGQNVTLSCEQNLNHDAMYWYRQDPGQGLRLIYYSQIVNDFQKGDIAEGYSVSREKKESFPLTVTSAQKNPTAFYLCASSQGLDFAGELFFGEGSRLTVL.

This clone appeared once. This rearrangement joins TRBV20-1 to TRBJ1-6, with TRBD1 matching 10 bases. V gave up 3 bases and J gave up 14 bases; unmatched junction bases: 10. From germline, CDR1 is DFQATT and CDR2 SNEGSKA (reference sequence). The CDR3 is 14 amino acids. The CDR3 region has the DNA TGCAGTGCTAGTAGGGACAGGGGTAGTTCGTCCCTCCACTTT. Translation gives CSASRDRGSSSLHF.

V gene TRBV27 combines with J gene TRBJ2-7, with D tentatively TRBD1 (6 bases). The CDR3 is 13 residues long. V lost 6 bases and J 3 bases, leaving 12 bases between the germline ends. Germline V CDR1 and CDR2: MNHEY, SMNVEV (reference sequence). The CDR3 coding sequence is TGTGCCAGCAGCTTGGACAGATACTACGAGCAGTACTTC. Its translation is CASSLDRYYEQYF.

The CDR3 loop reads CASSEAQRIMSGYTF. The CDR3 nucleotides are TGTGCCAGCAGTGAAGCGCAGCGGATCATGAGTGGCTACACCTTC. V gene TRBV6-1 combines with J gene TRBJ1-2; D uncertain. Germline CDR1 is MNHNS and CDR2 is SASEGT. V was pared by 0 bases and J by 7 bases, with 15 bases between. This CDR3 is built from 15 residues.

This clone appeared a few times. This chain connects TRBV29-1 to TRBJ1-2; weak D call: TRBD1 (6 bases). Germline V lookup: CDR1 SQVTM, CDR2 ANQGSEA. Trimming stripped 3 bases from V and 1 base from J, with 9 bases between. The CDR3 consists of 13 residues. For the CDR3, the DNA is TGCAGCGTTGAGACAGGTGATAACTATGGCTACACCTTC. It codes for CSVETGDNYGYTF.

The chain is built from TRBV11-1 and TRBJ1-1; D gene unclear. Germline values: CDR1 SGHAT, CDR2 FQDESV (reference sequence). V was trimmed by 4 bases and J by 3 bases, leaving 12 bases between them. The CDR3 is 14 amino acids. The DNA for the CDR3 is TGTGCCAGCAGCTCGGGAGCGGAAGACACTGAAGCTTTCTTT. Translation gives CASSSGAEDTEAFF.

The V and J genes are TRBV5-6 and TRBJ2-3; 7 bases fit TRBD1. Germline CDR1 and CDR2: SGHDT and YYEEEE. This CDR3 has 15 residues. Trimming took 5 bases from V and 4 from J; bases not matched to a gene: 10. In DNA form, the CDR3 reads TGTGCCAGCAGGAAAGATTGGGACAGCCCAGATACGCAGTATTTT. This encodes CASRKDWDSPDTQYF.

The V gene is TRBV7-9, the J gene TRBJ2-5, with 8 bases identical to TRBD1. Germline V CDR1 and CDR2: SEHNR, FQNEAQ (reference sequence). The CDR3 sequence is 14 residues long. With 3 bases clipped from V and 4 bases from J, the junction kept 4 bases outside the gene matches. The CDR3 nucleotides read TGTGCCAGCAGCTTCTTACAGGGGGGAGAGACCCAGTACTTC. Translated: CASSFLQGGETQYF.

This clone came up once. The chain combines TRBV27 with TRBJ1-5, with 10 bases matching TRBD1. With V trimmed by 4 bases and J by 1 base, 19 bases remained unmatched. The V gene's germline CDR1 is MNHEY and CDR2 SMNVEV (reference sequence). This CDR3 is 21 amino acids long. CDR3 loop: CASSSSLRDRGGKRSNQPQHF. DNA for the CDR3: TGTGCCAGCAGTTCCTCCCTCCGGGACAGGGGCGGAAAACGGAGCAATCAGCCCCAGCATTTT.

The rearrangement links TRBV9 to TRBJ2-7, with 7 bases aligning to TRBD2. Germline V gene data show CDR1 as SGDLS and CDR2 as YYNGEE. J gave up 6 bases and V 1 base, and 16 bases lay outside the gene matches. The CDR3 has 17 amino acids. The CDR3 nucleotides are TGTGCCAGCAGCGTAAATGATTTGAGCGGGGAAGGGTTCGAGCAGTACTTC. Protein sequence: CASSVNDLSGEGFEQYF.

This rearrangement joins TRBV3-1 (or the pseudogene TRBV3-2) to TRBJ2-7; D unclear. Germline loops: CDR1 LGHDT, CDR2 YNNKEL (reference sequence). The CDR3 spans 12 residues. V shed 3 bases and J shed 6 bases, with 9 bases lying between them. Here the CDR3 reads CASSQGTGEQYF. As DNA, the CDR3 is TGTGCCAGCAGCCAGGGTACGGGCGAGCAGTACTTC.

The CDR3 DNA sequence: TGTGCCAGCAGCTTGGACAGGCCGATGGGGAAGACTGAAGCTTTCTTT. Encoded protein: CASSLDRPMGKTEAFF. The chain employs TRBV7-3 and TRBJ1-1; 7 nucleotides match TRBD1. V shed 3 bases, J shed 5 bases, and the junction held 12 bases outside the gene matches. The CDR3 covers 16 residues. Germline-derived CDR1 and CDR2 are SGHTA and FQGTGA. The complete variable domain, with remaining parts taken from reference TRBV7-3 and TRBJ1-1, reads GAGVSQTPSNKVTEKGKYVELRCDPISGHTALYWYRQSLGQGPEFLIYFQGTGAADDSGLPNDRFFAVRPEGSVSTLKIQRTERGDSAVYLCASSLDRPMGKTEAFFGQGTRLTVV.

J is TRBJ2-3 and V is TRBV24-1; the D gene is possibly TRBD1 (7 bases). CDR3 size: 17 residues. Between the trimmed V and J ends, which lost 4 bases and 7 bases, there was a span of 23 bases. Germline-derived CDR1 and CDR2 are KGHDR and SFDVKD. The CDR3: CATSDATGARDSHTQYF. For the CDR3, the DNA is TGTGCCACCAGTGACGCTACAGGGGCACGGGACTCCCATACGCAGTATTTT.

The chain joins TRBV12-5 to TRBJ2-5; 8 positions match TRBD2. The CDR3 is 20 residues long. Germline values: CDR1 LGHNT, CDR2 FRNRAP. The J segment lost 4 bases and the V segment lost 4 bases, leaving 23 bases of the junction unmatched. In nucleotides, the CDR3 is TGTGCTAGTGGTTCCCCCGGTAGGTTGCGGGGGGCCCAAGAGTTAGAGACCCAGTACTTC. Its translation is CASGSPGRLRGAQELETQYF.

The chain joins TRBV5-4 to TRBJ2-7, with D possibly being TRBD2 (5 bases). The germline V gene encodes CDR1 SGHNT and CDR2 YYREEE (reference sequence). The V gene lost 4 bases and the J gene lost 4 bases, with 15 bases spanning the gap. The CDR3 runs 14 residues. This chain's CDR3 is CASSLSGLTYEQYF. CDR3 sequence (DNA): TGTGCCAGCAGCCTAAGCGGTCTTACGTACGAGCAGTACTTC.

This chain joins TRBV11-2 and TRBJ2-6, with unresolved D. Germline loops: CDR1 SGHAT, CDR2 FQNNGV. V dropped 1 base and J dropped 0 bases, with 4 bases sitting between them. The CDR3 covers 15 residues. CDR3 nucleotides: TGTGCCAGCAGCTTAGGGAGCTCTGGGGCCAACGTCCTGACTTTC. It is translated as CASSLGSSGANVLTF.

This clone was observed a few times. The CDR3 DNA reads TGTGCCAGCAGCCTCAGCGTCGGGAGGTCCTACGAGCAGTACTTC. Encoded protein: CASSLSVGRSYEQYF. J is TRBJ2-7 and V is TRBV7-8, with 7 bases lining up with TRBD2. J lost 1 base, V lost 5 bases, and 8 bases had no gene match. Germline CDR1 and CDR2: SGHVS and FQNEAQ. This CDR3 spans 15 amino acids.